This note documents a single T cell receptor (beta chain) sequence. Antigen specificity is unknown. The PCR contained 60 Vbeta and 13 Jbeta primers. Original processing notes: Counted up in a later analysis, unique TCR beta chains came to about 80 million, with some 11 million shared. The assay was immunoSEQ multiplex PCR, and TCRdb's table has in-frame clones only and misses some. The DNA gave D and trimming, while V, J and clone size come from that table. This table has fewer than 250,000 clones, around 81% appearing once. This entry belongs to a study of cytomegalovirus exposure and HLA in healthy donors. Study information: From 150 million to 200 million T cells, an earlier analysis saw approximately 110 million unique TCR beta sequences. Whole-study results and caveats: The investigators catalogued some 150 TCR beta chains as cytomegalovirus-associated.

CDR3 size: 15 residues. Germline CDR1 and CDR2: SGHTS and YDEGEE. V was cut by 3 bases and J by 7 bases, with 16 bases left in between. The gene calls are TRBV5-8 and TRBJ1-4; D is possibly TRBD1 (5 bases). Sequencing used PBMCs. This TCR derives from a woman between 45 and 60 years old in good health and CMV-seropositive. CDR3 nucleotide sequence: TGTGCCAGCAGCTACCAGGGCGTATTTGGTGAAAAACTGTTTTTT. This codes for CASSYQGVFGEKLFF.